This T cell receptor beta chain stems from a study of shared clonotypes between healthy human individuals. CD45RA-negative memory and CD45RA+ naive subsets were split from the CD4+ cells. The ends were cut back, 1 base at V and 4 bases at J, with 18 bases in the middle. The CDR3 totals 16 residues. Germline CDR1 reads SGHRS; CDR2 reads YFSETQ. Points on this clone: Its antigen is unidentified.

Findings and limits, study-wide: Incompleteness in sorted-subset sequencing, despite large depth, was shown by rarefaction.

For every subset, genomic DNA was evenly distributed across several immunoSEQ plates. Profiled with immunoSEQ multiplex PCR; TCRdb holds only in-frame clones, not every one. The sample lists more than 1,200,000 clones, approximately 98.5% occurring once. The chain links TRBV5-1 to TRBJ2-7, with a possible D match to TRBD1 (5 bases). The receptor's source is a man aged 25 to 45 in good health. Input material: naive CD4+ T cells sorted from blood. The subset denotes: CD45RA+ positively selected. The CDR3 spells CASSLIMGRTPYEQYF. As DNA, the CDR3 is TGCGCCAGCAGCTTGATAATGGGGCGGACCCCTTACGAGCAGTACTTC.